The rows below give T cell receptor beta chains drawn from one sample of a study of blood T cell repertoires in COVID-19. Profiled with immunoSEQ multiplex PCR; TCRdb holds only in-frame clones, not every one. The sample comprises about 160,000 clones, around 92% of which are singletons, and 4.8% rests with the top ten. Sequencing was performed on peripheral blood. The receptors come from a man aged 25 to 40 with COVID-19, enrolled during active disease. The CDR3 runs from the conserved cysteine through the conserved F or W. Each record gives: J gene, clone size, D gene, V gene, CDR3 protein, CDR3 DNA. A D gene is named only where the DNA matches it firmly. Where a row states a size, it is once, few, many or the class of an expanded clone; other rows omit it.

j_gene: TRBJ1-4; abundance: .; d_gene: .; v_gene: TRBV27; CDR3aa: CASSPYDKEKLFF; CDR3nt: TGTGCCAGCAGTCCGTACGACAAGGAAAAACTGTTTTTT
j_gene: TRBJ1-1; abundance: .; d_gene: .; v_gene: TRBV28; CDR3aa: CASSLSGRVPEAFF; CDR3nt: TGTGCCAGCAGTTTATCGGGGAGGGTCCCTGAAGCTTTCTTT
j_gene: TRBJ2-5; abundance: .; d_gene: .; v_gene: TRBV5-4; CDR3aa: CASSLWGGLETQYF; CDR3nt: TGTGCCAGCAGCTTGTGGGGAGGACTAGAGACCCAGTACTTC
j_gene: TRBJ2-1; abundance: .; d_gene: .; v_gene: TRBV5-5; CDR3aa: CASRLSGGIEQFF; CDR3nt: TGTGCCAGCAGGCTCTCAGGGGGGATTGAGCAGTTCTTC
j_gene: TRBJ1-1; abundance: .; d_gene: .; v_gene: TRBV5-1; CDR3aa: CASSPGDVNTEAFF; CDR3nt: TGCGCCAGCAGCCCAGGGGACGTGAACACTGAAGCTTTCTTT
j_gene: TRBJ2-1; abundance: .; d_gene: TRBD2; v_gene: TRBV7-3; CDR3aa: CASSFSKSGTSGSNEQFF; CDR3nt: TGTGCCAGCAGCTTCTCCAAGTCCGGGACTAGCGGGAGCAATGAGCAGTTCTTC
j_gene: TRBJ2-2; abundance: .; d_gene: TRBD2; v_gene: TRBV3-1/TRBV3-2; CDR3aa: CASSLRRTSGLTRTNTGELFF; CDR3nt: TGTGCCAGCAGCCTCCGACGGACTAGCGGCTTAACCAGAACGAACACCGGGGAGCTGTTTTTT
j_gene: TRBJ1-1; abundance: .; d_gene: .; v_gene: TRBV6-5; CDR3aa: CASSYSPTAMNTEAFF; CDR3nt: TGTGCCAGCAGTTACTCACCGACAGCCATGAACACTGAAGCTTTCTTT
j_gene: TRBJ1-1; abundance: .; d_gene: TRBD1; v_gene: TRBV4-1; CDR3aa: CASSPGTGGGTEAFF; CDR3nt: TGCGCCAGCAGCCCCGGGACAGGGGGAGGAACTGAAGCTTTCTTT
j_gene: TRBJ1-2; abundance: .; d_gene: TRBD1; v_gene: TRBV27; CDR3aa: CASRQRQGAHYGYTF; CDR3nt: TGTGCCAGCCGACAGCGACAGGGGGCGCATTATGGCTACACCTTC
j_gene: TRBJ2-1; abundance: .; d_gene: .; v_gene: TRBV11-3; CDR3aa: CASSRTGSSYNEQFF; CDR3nt: TGTGCCAGCTCGAGGACGGGGAGCTCCTACAATGAGCAGTTCTTC
j_gene: TRBJ2-7; abundance: .; d_gene: TRBD1; v_gene: TRBV19; CDR3aa: CASSTGQASYEQYF; CDR3nt: TGTGCCAGTAGTACGGGACAGGCTTCCTACGAGCAGTACTTC
j_gene: TRBJ2-3; abundance: .; d_gene: .; v_gene: TRBV11-3; CDR3aa: CASSLSDRESSTDTQYF; CDR3nt: TGTGCCAGCAGCTTAAGTGACAGAGAAAGTAGCACAGATACGCAGTATTTT
j_gene: TRBJ1-2; abundance: .; d_gene: .; v_gene: TRBV7-2; CDR3aa: CASSFLRSKNSYGYTF; CDR3nt: TGTGCCAGCAGCTTTTTGAGGTCCAAAAACTCCTATGGCTACACCTTC
j_gene: TRBJ1-2; abundance: .; d_gene: TRBD1; v_gene: TRBV11-2; CDR3aa: CASSPDRAAGYTF; CDR3nt: TGTGCCAGCAGCCCCGACAGGGCCGCCGGCTACACCTTC
j_gene: TRBJ1-1; abundance: .; d_gene: TRBD1; v_gene: TRBV9; CDR3aa: CASSPRQGASNTEAFF; CDR3nt: TGTGCCAGCAGCCCTCGACAGGGGGCATCGAACACTGAAGCTTTCTTT
j_gene: TRBJ1-1; abundance: .; d_gene: TRBD1; v_gene: TRBV30; CDR3aa: CAWIPGQVEAFF; CDR3nt: TGTGCCTGGATCCCCGGACAGGTTGAAGCTTTCTTT
j_gene: TRBJ1-2; abundance: .; d_gene: .; v_gene: TRBV7-9; CDR3aa: CASSPEQGYYGYTF; CDR3nt: TGTGCCAGCAGCCCAGAACAGGGATACTATGGCTACACCTTC
j_gene: TRBJ2-1; abundance: few; d_gene: TRBD2; v_gene: TRBV12-3/TRBV12-4; CDR3aa: CASSTGTSMRQFF; CDR3nt: TGTGCCAGCAGCACCGGGACTAGCATGCGGCAGTTCTTC
j_gene: TRBJ2-7; abundance: .; d_gene: .; v_gene: TRBV2; CDR3aa: CASIGAVGNEQYF; CDR3nt: TGTGCCAGCATTGGGGCAGTGGGGAACGAGCAGTACTTC
j_gene: TRBJ2-2; abundance: .; d_gene: .; v_gene: TRBV11-2; CDR3aa: CASSLVAGGGYTGELFF; CDR3nt: TGTGCCAGCAGCTTAGTGGCAGGAGGCGGGTACACCGGGGAGCTGTTTTTT
j_gene: TRBJ2-7; abundance: .; d_gene: .; v_gene: TRBV6-6; CDR3aa: CASKQGTNHEQYF; CDR3nt: TGTGCCAGCAAGCAGGGTACAAACCACGAGCAGTACTTC
j_gene: TRBJ1-4; abundance: .; d_gene: .; v_gene: TRBV9; CDR3aa: CASSVLQTNEKLFF; CDR3nt: TGTGCCAGCAGCGTACTACAGACAAATGAAAAACTGTTTTTT
j_gene: TRBJ2-7; abundance: .; d_gene: TRBD1; v_gene: TRBV6-2/TRBV6-3; CDR3aa: CASSYYRQGAYRSYEQYF; CDR3nt: TGTGCCAGCAGTTACTATAGACAGGGGGCTTATCGCTCCTACGAGCAGTACTTC
j_gene: TRBJ1-2; abundance: .; d_gene: .; v_gene: TRBV7-9; CDR3aa: CASSLEAGVYGYTF; CDR3nt: TGTGCCAGCAGCTTAGAGGCAGGGGTCTATGGCTACACCTTC
j_gene: TRBJ1-4; abundance: .; d_gene: .; v_gene: TRBV25-1; CDR3aa: CASSDATTTNEKLFF; CDR3nt: TGTGCCAGCAGTGACGCAACAACAACTAATGAAAAACTGTTTTTT
j_gene: TRBJ1-1; abundance: once; d_gene: TRBD1; v_gene: TRBV4-3; CDR3aa: CASRPGQANTEAFF; CDR3nt: TGCGCCAGCAGACCCGGACAGGCGAACACTGAAGCTTTCTTT
j_gene: TRBJ2-7; abundance: once; d_gene: .; v_gene: TRBV5-4; CDR3aa: CASSLPDPPGEQYF; CDR3nt: TGTGCCAGCAGCTTGCCGGACCCCCCGGGAGAGCAGTACTTC
j_gene: TRBJ1-2; abundance: .; d_gene: TRBD1; v_gene: TRBV10-3; CDR3aa: CAISGQGTNYGYTF; CDR3nt: TGTGCCATCAGTGGACAGGGGACTAACTATGGCTACACCTTC
j_gene: TRBJ2-5; abundance: .; d_gene: .; v_gene: TRBV6-5; CDR3aa: CASTPYRQDRTQYF; CDR3nt: TGTGCCAGCACCCCATACCGACAGGATAGGACCCAGTACTTC